This T cell receptor beta chain was captured by sequencing in a study of blood T cell repertoires in COVID-19. Study context: Sample material is recorded as cDNA or gDNA derived from T cells, B-cell-depleted T cells, or PBMCs.

Those who participated ranged in age from roughly 18 to 100 years and resided in 24 US areas. Clinical history reported by participants formed the basis on which cohorts were assigned. In the original processing: Estimated nucleated cell counts came from reference gene primer amplification. Here immunoSEQ multiplex PCR was the method, and the copy in TCRdb shows in-frame clones only, minus some. V and J calls and clone size are as listed in that table; D and trimming were resolved from the DNA. The sample has approximately 250,000 clones; 70% to 90% are singletons. The germline CDR1 and CDR2 sequences are SGHRS and YFSETQ. The trim removed 1 base at V and 1 base at J, leaving 4 bases unmatched. CDR3 length: 16 residues.

Sequenced material: PBMCs or T cells enriched from blood (not recorded which). The J gene is TRBJ2-1, the V gene TRBV5-1; 8 nucleotides align to TRBD2. This clonotype originated in a woman aged 25 to 39 with acute COVID-19. CDR3 residues: CASSLFSGISYNEQFF. The CDR3 DNA reads TGCGCCAGCAGCTTGTTTAGCGGGATTTCCTACAATGAGCAGTTCTTC.